These 20 T cell receptor beta chains came from one sample sequenced in a study of cytomegalovirus exposure and HLA in healthy donors. PCR amplification relied on 60 Vbeta primers (plus 13 Jbeta primers). The data were produced by immunoSEQ multiplex PCR, yet TCRdb's version contains in-frame clones alone and is incomplete. The sample contains 200,000 or so clones, 80% to 85% of which appear only once. The material sequenced was PBMCs. Receptors were obtained from a boy between 2 and 10 years old in good health and CMV-seronegative.

The chain carries TRBV20-1 and TRBJ1-2, with D possibly being TRBD1 (5 bases). Germline CDR1 DFQATT, CDR2 SNEGSKA (reference sequence). V lost 5 bases and J 8 bases, leaving 12 bases between the germline ends. This CDR3 has 11 amino acids. Here the CDR3 DNA reads TGCAGTGCTGGGATATCAGGGGGCTACACCTTC. Encoded protein: CSAGISGGYTF.

V is TRBV29-1 and J is TRBJ1-2; D gene unclear. The CDR3 is 13 residues long. CDR1 is SQVTM and CDR2 is ANQGSEA in the germline V gene. V lost 7 bases to trimming and J lost 2 bases, with 14 bases between them. CDR3 protein: CSAGKTGNYGYTF. The CDR3 nucleotides read TGCAGCGCTGGAAAGACTGGAAACTATGGCTACACCTTC.

The V and J genes are TRBV30 and TRBJ2-5; possibly TRBD2 for D (9 bases). The CDR3 covers 14 residues. V was clipped by 5 bases and J by 4 bases, with 17 bases between them. Germline V gene data show CDR1 as GTSNPN and CDR2 as SVGIG (reference sequence). CDR3 amino acids: CAWGQGGRGETQYF. The CDR3 DNA follows: TGTGCCTGGGGACAGGGCGGGAGGGGAGAGACCCAGTACTTC. Complete variable domain (other parts from reference TRBV30 and TRBJ2-5): SQTIHQWPATLVQPVGSPLSLECTVEGTSNPNLYWYRQAAGRGLQLLFYSVGIGQISSEVPQNLSASRPQDRQFILSSKKLLLSDSGFYLCAWGQGGRGETQYFGPGTRLLVL.

This chain uses TRBV9 with TRBJ1-2; D not resolved. Per germline, CDR1 SGDLS and CDR2 YYNGEE. The V end lost 0 bases, the J end lost 6 bases, and 12 bases lay between the germline ends. CDR3 length equals 14 residues. The CDR3 DNA sequence: TGTGCCAGCAGCGTAGGACCCAGGAGGGATGGCTACACCTTC. It yields the protein CASSVGPRRDGYTF.

This clone was detected only once. The gene calls are TRBV27 and TRBJ1-4, with TRBD1 identical over 10 bases. Germline-derived CDR1 and CDR2 are MNHEY and SMNVEV (reference sequence). CDR3 length: 14 amino acids. V was pared by 6 bases and J by 8 bases, with 6 bases of the junction left unmatched. CDR3 loop: CASSPTGGGEKLFF. As DNA, the CDR3 is TGTGCCAGCAGCCCGACAGGGGGCGGGGAAAAACTGTTTTTT.

This clone has just one count. V is TRBV4-2 and J is TRBJ2-2, with a possible D match to TRBD1 (6 bases). Germline CDR1 reads LGHNA; CDR2 reads YNFKEQ. CDR3 length: 16 residues. V was trimmed by 0 bases and J by 6 bases, leaving 14 bases between them. The CDR3 here is CASSQEGSGVPGELFF. In DNA form, the CDR3 reads TGTGCCAGCAGCCAAGAGGGGTCAGGGGTTCCCGGGGAGCTGTTTTTT.

This chain connects TRBV19 to TRBJ2-1; 7 nucleotides line up with TRBD2. V lost 6 bases, J lost 4 bases, and 3 bases stayed unmatched. This CDR3 spans 13 amino acids. Germline V gene lookup returns CDR1 LNHDA and CDR2 SQIVND (reference sequence). CDR3: CASRAGLYNEQFF. The DNA of the CDR3 is TGTGCCAGTAGAGCGGGGCTTTACAATGAGCAGTTCTTC.

This chain joins TRBV7-9 and TRBJ1-4; D is unclear. The CDR3 has 15 residues. The V end was cut by 5 bases, the J end by 8 bases, with 18 bases between. In germline, CDR1 is SEHNR, CDR2 FQNEAQ (reference sequence). The CDR3 protein is CASSPMEGRVEKLFF. CDR3 coding DNA: TGTGCCAGCAGCCCGATGGAGGGCCGGGTCGAAAAACTGTTTTTT.

The chain links TRBV19 to TRBJ1-6, with D possibly being TRBD1 (6 bases). The CDR3 is made up of 15 amino acids. Germline V gene sequence: CDR1 LNHDA, CDR2 SQIVND (reference sequence). V was clipped by 3 bases and J by 4 bases, with 10 bases between them. This CDR3 reads CASSIRDIYNSPLHF. The DNA of the CDR3 is TGTGCCAGTAGTATCAGGGACATTTATAATTCACCCCTCCACTTT.

The V and J genes are TRBV7-2 and TRBJ2-1; 10 bases match TRBD2. The germline gives CDR1 SGHTA, CDR2 FQGNSA. J gave up 4 bases and V 6 bases, and 6 bases lay outside the gene matches. The CDR3 length is 15 residues. The CDR3 protein is CASRRTSGPYNEQFF. The DNA of the CDR3 is TGTGCCAGCAGACGGACTAGCGGACCTTACAATGAGCAGTTCTTC. Drawing the rest from reference TRBV7-2 and TRBJ2-1, the complete variable domain is GAGVSQSPSNKVTEKGKDVELRCDPISGHTALYWYRQSLGQGLEFLIYFQGNSAPDKSGLPSDRFSAERTGGSVSTLTIQRTQQEDSAVYLCASRRTSGPYNEQFFGPGTRLTVL.

This chain joins TRBV5-1 and TRBJ1-1; no definite D call. Germline V lookup: CDR1 SGHRS, CDR2 YFSETQ. Between the trimmed V and J ends, which lost 0 bases and 1 base, there was a span of 10 bases. The CDR3 runs to 15 residues. CDR3 DNA: TGCGCCAGCAGCTTGGCCGTGGGAGGGAACACTGAAGCTTTCTTT. Amino acids: CASSLAVGGNTEAFF.

The chain couples TRBV7-2 to TRBJ2-7, with D possibly being TRBD1 (6 bases). Trimming pared 5 bases from V and 3 bases from J, leaving 17 bases between. Germline V gives CDR1 SGHTA, CDR2 FQGNSA. The CDR3 runs 15 residues. CDR3 DNA sequence: TGTGCCAGCAGCCCTACTGACAGGTTAGGCTACGAGCAGTACTTC. It yields the protein CASSPTDRLGYEQYF. The complete variable domain, with remaining parts taken from reference TRBV7-2 and TRBJ2-7, reads GAGVSQSPSNKVTEKGKDVELRCDPISGHTALYWYRQSLGQGLEFLIYFQGNSAPDKSGLPSDRFSAERTGGSVSTLTIQRTQQEDSAVYLCASSPTDRLGYEQYFGPGTRLTVT.

V gene TRBV15 combines with J gene TRBJ2-3; D is unclear. The CDR3 runs 12 residues. Germline CDR1 and CDR2: LNHNV and YYDKDF (reference sequence). V was pared by 1 base and J by 4 bases, with 3 bases between. Here the CDR3 reads CATSRASDTQYF. As DNA, the CDR3 is TGTGCCACCAGCAGAGCTTCAGATACGCAGTATTTT.

This chain joins TRBV19 and TRBJ2-1; D may be TRBD2 (7 bases). V was trimmed by 3 bases and J by 10 bases, leaving 13 bases between them. From germline, CDR1 is LNHDA and CDR2 SQIVND (reference sequence). This CDR3 is 13 amino acids long. The chain's CDR3 is CASSMSRGGEQFF. CDR3 nucleotide sequence: TGTGCCAGTAGTATGTCCAGGGGAGGGGAGCAGTTCTTC.

The chain employs TRBV7-9 and TRBJ1-2; D unclear. The length of the CDR3 is 12 residues. Germline CDR1 is SEHNR and CDR2 is FQNEAQ (reference sequence). The V gene lost 5 bases and the J gene lost 6 bases, with 10 bases spanning the gap. CDR3 coding DNA: TGTGCCAGCAGCACTAGGGTAAATGGCTACACCTTC. It yields the protein CASSTRVNGYTF.

V and J are TRBV11-3 and TRBJ1-5, with unresolved D. This CDR3 is built from 14 residues. With 0 bases removed from V and 3 bases from J, the gap between germline ends came to 6 bases. From germline, CDR1 is SGHNT and CDR2 YENEEA. The CDR3, as DNA: TGTGCCAGCAGCTTAGAGGGCGACAATCAGCCCCAGCATTTT. It specifies CASSLEGDNQPQHF.

This sequence joins TRBV18 and TRBJ1-1; 9 bases map to TRBD1. Germline lookup yields CDR1 KGHSH and CDR2 LQKENI. The CDR3 sequence is 17 residues long. Germline trimming cut 8 bases from V and 2 bases from J; bases unmatched to any gene: 15. CDR3 sequence: CASTTPWQDRGNTEAFF. The CDR3 DNA is TGTGCCAGCACGACGCCGTGGCAGGACAGGGGAAACACTGAAGCTTTCTTT.

The V and J genes are TRBV6-5 and TRBJ2-2; D gene unclear. The CDR3 totals 13 residues. Trimming stripped 8 bases from V and 1 base from J, with 8 bases between. CDR1 and CDR2 from the germline V gene are MNHEY and SVGAGI. CDR3 bases: TGTGCCAGCCTGAACGGGAACACCGGGGAGCTGTTTTTT. Encoded protein: CASLNGNTGELFF.

V is TRBV5-1 and J is TRBJ1-2; 10 bases map to TRBD1. Trimming removed 0 bases from V and 4 bases from J; junction bases left unmatched: 9. Germline CDR1 reads SGHRS; CDR2 reads YFSETQ. The CDR3 extends over 17 amino acids. The CDR3 region is CASSLASGTGVVYGYTF. The CDR3 DNA follows: TGCGCCAGCAGCTTGGCCTCCGGGACAGGGGTCGTCTATGGCTACACCTTC.

This chain joins TRBV5-1 and TRBJ1-2, with D hard to call. CDR1 is SGHRS and CDR2 is YFSETQ in the germline V gene. The CDR3 has 13 residues. Trimming cost V 0 bases and J 4 bases, with 7 bases left between them. Here the CDR3 reads CASSLETTYGYTF. CDR3 bases: TGCGCCAGCAGCTTGGAGACAACCTATGGCTACACCTTC.